This T cell receptor (beta chain) was found in a study of blood T cell repertoires in COVID-19. Looking at the study overall: Specimens from acute and convalescent COVID-19 originated in the United States, Italy and Spain.

Per germline, CDR1 LNHDA and CDR2 SQIVND (reference sequence). The CDR3 contains 13 residues. V dropped 3 bases and J dropped 5; count of bases not matched to a gene: 3. In the study's own analysis: Scientists estimated how many nucleated cells there were by amplifying reference gene primers. Profiling relied on immunoSEQ multiplex PCR, and the TCRdb table lists in-frame clones only, not all of them. V and J calls and clone size come straight from that table; D and trimming were deduced from the DNA. The sample contains 75,000 or so clones, less than 90% of which appear only once. The specimen was peripheral blood. This clonotype was obtained from a woman of 80 years or more with acute or convalescent COVID-19. V usage is TRBV19 and J usage is TRBJ1-1, with 7 bases identical to TRBD1. The CDR3 is CASSIPRGTEAFF. The CDR3 DNA reads TGTGCCAGTAGTATTCCCAGGGGGACTGAAGCTTTCTTT.